This entry concerns a single T cell receptor (beta chain). V lost 2 bases and J 0 bases, leaving 8 bases between the germline ends. This CDR3 has 14 amino acids. Germline-derived CDR1 and CDR2 are MNHEY and SMNVEV (reference sequence). These data originate in a study of T cell responses to AZD1222 COVID-19 vaccine. Generated by immunoSEQ multiplex PCR, the TCRdb table keeps only in-frame clones and is missing some. The sample includes around 170,000 clones, 85% to 95% of them seen just once. The TCR originated in an adult in good health. The chain links TRBV27 to TRBJ2-7; D is unclear. The starting material was peripheral blood, obtained on day 0 of AZD1222 vaccination. The chain's CDR3 is CASSLTLLSYEQYF. For the CDR3, the DNA is TGTGCCAGCAGTTTAACCCTACTCTCCTACGAGCAGTACTTC.